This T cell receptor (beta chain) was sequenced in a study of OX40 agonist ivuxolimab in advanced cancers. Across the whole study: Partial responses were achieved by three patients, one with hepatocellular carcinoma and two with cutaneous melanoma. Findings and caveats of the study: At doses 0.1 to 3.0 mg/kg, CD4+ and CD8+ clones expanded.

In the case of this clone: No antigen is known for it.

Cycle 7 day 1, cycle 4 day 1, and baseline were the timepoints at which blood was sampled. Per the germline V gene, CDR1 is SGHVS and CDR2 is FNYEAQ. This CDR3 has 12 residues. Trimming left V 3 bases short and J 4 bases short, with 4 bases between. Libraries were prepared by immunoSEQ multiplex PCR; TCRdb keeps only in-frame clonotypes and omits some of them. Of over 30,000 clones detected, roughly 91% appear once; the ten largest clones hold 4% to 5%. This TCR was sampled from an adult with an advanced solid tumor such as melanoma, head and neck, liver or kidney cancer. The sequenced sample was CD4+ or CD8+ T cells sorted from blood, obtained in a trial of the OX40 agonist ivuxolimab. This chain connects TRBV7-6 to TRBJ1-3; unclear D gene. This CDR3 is CASSLSGNTIYF. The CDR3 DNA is TGTGCCAGCAGCTTGAGCGGAAACACCATATATTTT.